The rows below give T cell receptor beta chains drawn from one sample of a study of regulatory T cells in long-lasting Graves disease. TCRdb passed the multiplex PCR reads through MiXCR, listing each CDR3 protein once. Seen here are roughly 510,000 distinct CDR3 sequences, 16% observed once, and the top ten hold 9.5% to 15%. The same data also contributed to another study, on T cells in Graves' hyperthyroidism and ophthalmopathy.

Sequenced material: peripheral blood mononuclear cells (PBMCs), taken at new diagnosis, from a patient treated with antithyroid drugs. The receptors here all came from a man aged 18 to 30 with Graves disease. The CDR3 runs from the conserved cysteine through the conserved F or W. The D gene is left open where the match is weak. Only part of the rows carry a size: once, few, many, or a class if the clone is expanded.

TRBV27,many,TRBJ2-3,TRBD2,TGTGCCAGCAGTTTATCCCCTTTTACTAGCGGGAGATCAGATACGCAGTATTTT,CASSLSPFTSGRSDTQYF
TRBV7-2,NA,TRBJ2-7,NA,TGTGCCAGCAGCTCGAATACAGCTTTGCAGTACTTC,CASSSNTALQYF
TRBV7-6,few,TRBJ1-5,NA,TGTGCCAGCAGTGCAGGGGCCGGACCCCAGCATTTT,CASSAGAGPQHF
TRBV10-3,NA,TRBJ1-5,NA,TGTGCCATCAGTGAGTCGGGGGCAAGGAGCAATCAGCCCCAGCATTTT,CAISESGARSNQPQHF
TRBV13,few,TRBJ1-2,NA,TGTGCCAGCAGCTTAGACGGTGCACTTAACTATGGCTACACCTTC,CASSLDGALNYGYTF
TRBV27,NA,TRBJ1-2,TRBD1,TGTGCCAGCACCGAAGGGGCAGGGGGCAACTACACCTTC,CASTEGAGGNYTF
TRBV10-1,few,TRBJ2-3,NA,TGCGCCAGCAGTGTCGGGGGCGTGTTAGCGGGAGATACGCAGTATTTT,CASSVGGVLAGDTQYF
TRBV18,many,TRBJ2-7,NA,TGTGCCAGCTCACCGTCGAAGGGGAACGAGCAGTACTTC,CASSPSKGNEQYF
TRBV29-1,few,TRBJ2-1,TRBD2,TGCAGCGTTGTGCTAGCGGTCTCCTACAATGGGCAGTTCTTC,CSVVLAVSYNGQFF
TRBV5-1,many,TRBJ1-2,NA,TGCGCCAGCAGCTTGGGTAATGGTGGCTATGGCTACACCTTC,CASSLGNGGYGYTF
TRBV5-4,NA,TRBJ2-3,NA,TGTGCCAGCAGCCAACTAACCCGACTAGAGGAAGATACGCAGTATTTT,CASSQLTRLEEDTQYF
TRBV19,NA,TRBJ1-6,NA,TGTGCCAGTAGTATCGGCCAGACGTATAATTCACCCCTCCACTTT,CASSIGQTYNSPLHF
TRBV28,few,TRBJ2-7,TRBD2,TGTGCCAGCAGTTTAAGGCTAGCGGGCGCCTACGAGCAGTACTTC,CASSLRLAGAYEQYF
TRBV10-3,once,TRBJ2-3,TRBD2,TGTGCCAACGGCCGAGCGGGAGGCGGGGATACGCAGTATTTT,CANGRAGGGDTQYF
TRBV7-9,many,TRBJ2-7,NA,TGTGCCAGCAGCCCAAGCTCGCGCCGGGGCGAGCAGTACTTC,CASSPSSRRGEQYF
TRBV5-1,NA,TRBJ2-7,TRBD1,TGCGCCAGCAGCTTGTGGACAGGGGGCAACTACGAGCAGTACTTC,CASSLWTGGNYEQYF
TRBV3-1,once,TRBJ2-1,TRBD2,TGTGCCAGCAGCCAAGAACCTAGCGGAACCTACAATGAGCAGTTCTTC,CASSQEPSGTYNEQFF
TRBV20-1,NA,TRBJ1-2,NA,TGCAGTGCTCAGGACAGACGATCCTATGGCTACACCTTC,CSAQDRRSYGYTF
TRBV2,many,TRBJ2-1,NA,TGTGCCAGCAGTGAAGCTATTTACAATGAGCAGTTCTTC,CASSEAIYNEQFF
TRBV28,NA,TRBJ1-1,NA,TGTGCCAGCAGTCATTGGCGGGAGATGAACACTGAAGCTTTCTTT,CASSHWREMNTEAFF
TRBV20-1,many,TRBJ2-3,NA,TGCAGTGCTAGAGCGGCCCCAGATACGCAGTATTTT,CSARAAPDTQYF
TRBV20-1,NA,TRBJ2-7,TRBD2,TGCAGTGCTAGAGGACTAGCGGGCGCTAGCTACGAGCAGTACTTC,CSARGLAGASYEQYF
TRBV28,many,TRBJ2-3,TRBD2,TGTGCCAGCAGTTCCTCGACTAGCGGGACGATCACAGATACGCAGTATTTT,CASSSSTSGTITDTQYF
TRBV6-2/TRBV6-3,many,TRBJ2-2,NA,TGTGCCAGCATGTTGGGGCGCGACACCGGGGAGCTGTTTTTT,CASMLGRDTGELFF
TRBV11-3,many,TRBJ1-1,NA,TGTGCCAGCAGCAAGGGCGGCACTGAAGCTTTCTTT,CASSKGGTEAFF
TRBV7-2,many,TRBJ2-1,NA,TGTGCCAGCAGCTTAGGACTAGATCACAATGAGCAGTTCTTC,CASSLGLDHNEQFF
TRBV7-9,few,TRBJ2-6,NA,TGTGCCAGCAGTTCTACACTCGGGAGTGGGGCCAACGTCCTGACTTTC,CASSSTLGSGANVLTF
TRBV28,many,TRBJ2-7,NA,TGTGCCAGCAGTCCGGGAGCCGTCTACGAGCAGTACTTC,CASSPGAVYEQYF
TRBV20-1,many,TRBJ1-1,NA,TGCAGTGCTAGAGGTGGGGTGGCTGAAGCTTTCTTT,CSARGGVAEAFF
TRBV2,many,TRBJ1-2,TRBD1,TGTGCCAGCAATAAAGGACAGGGGGCTGGGGGCTACACCTTC,CASNKGQGAGGYTF
TRBV2,many,TRBJ2-3,NA,TGTGCCAGCACCGGGACCCGCACAGATACGCAGTATTTT,CASTGTRTDTQYF
TRBV6-9,NA,TRBJ1-4,NA,TGTGCCAGCAGTTACAGCAGGGGCCGGGCTAATGAAAAACTGTTTTTT,CASSYSRGRANEKLFF
TRBV27,many,TRBJ2-5,TRBD2,TGTGCCAGCGGCAGCGGGATAGGGGAGACCCAGTACTTC,CASGSGIGETQYF
TRBV2,many,TRBJ2-7,NA,TGTGCCAGCAGTGAAGGCAGGAACGAGCAGTACTTC,CASSEGRNEQYF
TRBV20-1,few,TRBJ1-2,TRBD1,TGCAGTGCAGCAACAGGGGTTGGGAGAAGTGGCTACACCTTC,CSAATGVGRSGYTF
TRBV12-3/TRBV12-4,many,TRBJ2-3,NA,TGTGCCAGCAGTTTTGACCGGGCGGCGGATACGCAGTATTTT,CASSFDRAADTQYF
TRBV11-2,NA,TRBJ2-7,NA,TGTGCAACCAGGCCTCGGGACACTTTATTCTACGAGCAGTACTTC,CATRPRDTLFYEQYF
TRBV28,few,TRBJ1-6,TRBD1,TGTGCCATCAAGGGGGGACAGGGGGTTGTTTCACCCCTCCACTTT,CAIKGGQGVVSPLHF
TRBV6-1,NA,TRBJ2-2,TRBD1,TGTGCCAGCAGTCAGAACAGGGGATCAGGGGAGCTGTTTTTT,CASSQNRGSGELFF
TRBV7-3,few,TRBJ2-2,NA,TGTGCCAGCAGCAATGGACCGGACACCGGGGAGCTGTTTTTT,CASSNGPDTGELFF
TRBV19,NA,TRBJ1-5,NA,TGTGCCAGTAGTATAGGAGATCCCAGTCTTCAGCCCCAGCATTTT,CASSIGDPSLQPQHF
TRBV5-1,many,TRBJ1-1,TRBD1,TGCGCCAGCAGCCAAGAACAGGGGGCGTTTCGAGCTTTCTTT,CASSQEQGAFRAFF
TRBV6-2/TRBV6-3,many,TRBJ2-5,NA,TGTGCCAGCAGCTTGAGGAAGGGAACGGGTGAGACCCAGTACTTC,CASSLRKGTGETQYF
TRBV29-1,many,TRBJ2-7,NA,TGCAGCGTCCAAGGCACACAATCCTACGAGCAGTACTTC,CSVQGTQSYEQYF
TRBV11-2,NA,TRBJ2-1,TRBD2,TGTGCCAGCAGCTTAGGGAGACTAGCGGGAGGCCATAGCTCCTACAATGAGCAGTTCTTC,CASSLGRLAGGHSSYNEQFF
TRBV3-1,many,TRBJ2-7,TRBD2,TGTGCCAGCAGCCCTAGGACTAGCGGGTTCTCCTACGAGCAGTACTTC,CASSPRTSGFSYEQYF
TRBV29-1,many,TRBJ2-7,NA,TGCAGCGTCGCAGGGGTGCCAAGCTCCTACGAGCAGTACTTC,CSVAGVPSSYEQYF
TRBV30,few,TRBJ1-4,NA,TGTGCCTGGAGTTACCTCCGGGGAAAACTGTTTTTT,CAWSYLRGKLFF
TRBV5-1,NA,TRBJ2-1,TRBD1,TGCGCCAGCAGCTTGGGAAGGGACAGGGGGCTGGCAGAAGAGCAGTTCTTC,CASSLGRDRGLAEEQFF
TRBV9,few,TRBJ2-7,NA,TGTGCCAGCAGCGTAGTCGGAGGGGACGGGAACGAGCAGTACTTC,CASSVVGGDGNEQYF
TRBV27,many,TRBJ1-1,NA,TGTGCCAGCAGTTCCGTGGGTCCTGGCGGCACTGAAGCTTTCTTT,CASSSVGPGGTEAFF
TRBV6-1,many,TRBJ2-6,TRBD1,TGTGCCAGCAGTGATACTGGACAGGGGCAAGGTGGGGCCAACGTCCTGACTTTC,CASSDTGQGQGGANVLTF
TRBV27,many,TRBJ1-1,TRBD1,TGTGCCAGTCGACTGGGACAGGGGGCCAGGAACACTGAAGCTTTCTTT,CASRLGQGARNTEAFF
TRBV15,NA,TRBJ2-1,TRBD2,TGTGCCACCAGCAGAGCGGGAGGACATCATGCGACGCTGGATGAGCAGTTCTTC,CATSRAGGHHATLDEQFF